This is a list of T cell receptor beta chains from one sample in a study of T cell responses to AZD1222 COVID-19 vaccine. Measured with immunoSEQ multiplex PCR; TCRdb has only the in-frame clones, and not every one. The table lists over 100,000 clones, 80% to 90% of them singletons. Sequenced here: peripheral blood, sampled on day 0 of AZD1222 vaccination. These receptors were obtained from an adult in good health. The CDR3 runs from the conserved cysteine through the conserved F or W. D genes are given only for firm matches. Clone size is stated in some rows and not others, as once, few, many or a class when expanded.

clone_size,d_call,v_call,j_call,cdr3_nt,cdr3_aa
NA,TRBD1,TRBV11-2,TRBJ1-2,TGTGCCAGCAGGCAACCGGGACAGGGACTCTATGGCTACACCTTC,CASRQPGQGLYGYTF
NA,NA,TRBV10-3,TRBJ2-5,TGTGCCATCAGTGAGACTAGTAGCCAAGAGACCCAGTACTTC,CAISETSSQETQYF
NA,NA,TRBV5-1,TRBJ1-2,TGCGCCAGCAGCGGTTCCAGATCGGGTAACTATGGCTACACCTTC,CASSGSRSGNYGYTF
medium-sized,TRBD1,TRBV19,TRBJ1-2,TGTGCCAGTAGCTCGACAGGGTTCGAAGGCTACACCTTC,CASSSTGFEGYTF
once,NA,TRBV6-5,TRBJ2-7,TGTGCCAGCCAAGGGGGAGTAGAAGGGTCCTACGAGCAGTACTTC,CASQGGVEGSYEQYF
NA,NA,TRBV4-3,TRBJ2-3,TGCGCCAGCAGCCAATCAGGGCTCACAGATACGCAGTATTTT,CASSQSGLTDTQYF
NA,TRBD1,TRBV25-1,TRBJ1-4,TGTGCCAGCAGTGGGACAGGGGACTCGGATGAAAAACTGTTTTTT,CASSGTGDSDEKLFF
NA,TRBD1,TRBV28,TRBJ1-2,TGTGCCAGCAGTATCGACCGGGACAGGGGCTTCTATGGCTACACCTTC,CASSIDRDRGFYGYTF
NA,NA,TRBV7-2,TRBJ2-1,TGTGCCAGCAGTTTCACTGAAGCCGTTGAGCAGTTCTTC,CASSFTEAVEQFF
once,TRBD2,TRBV19,TRBJ2-7,TGTGCCAGTAGTCAGAGCGGGAGGCCTTTCTACGAGCAGTACTTC,CASSQSGRPFYEQYF
NA,TRBD1,TRBV7-2,TRBJ1-3,TGTGCCAGCACCCGGTCGGACAGGGGTCTCGGAAACACCATATATTTT,CASTRSDRGLGNTIYF
NA,TRBD1,TRBV7-2,TRBJ2-1,TGTGCCAGCAGCTTAGCCTGGACAGGGGCCTACAATGAGCAGTTCTTC,CASSLAWTGAYNEQFF
NA,NA,TRBV6-5,TRBJ2-7,TGTGCCAGCAGGGTCCCGACTAAGGGGAGCAACGAGCAGTACTTC,CASRVPTKGSNEQYF
NA,TRBD2,TRBV28,TRBJ2-7,TGTGCCAGCAGACTAGCGGGAGTTATCGAGCAGTACTTC,CASRLAGVIEQYF
NA,TRBD1,TRBV27,TRBJ1-5,TGTGCCAGCAGTCAGGGGGCAGGGAGCAATCAGCCCCAGCATTTT,CASSQGAGSNQPQHF
NA,NA,TRBV7-6,TRBJ2-1,TGTGCCAGCAGCTCCCGGGGCACTCTGAATGAGCAGTTCTTC,CASSSRGTLNEQFF
NA,NA,TRBV5-4,TRBJ2-1,TGTGCCAGCAGCTTGTTAGGGCTTACTGGCAATGAGCAGTTCTTC,CASSLLGLTGNEQFF
NA,NA,TRBV6-4,TRBJ1-2,TGTGCCAGCAGTGTGACAGCTAACTATGGCTACACCTTC,CASSVTANYGYTF
NA,NA,TRBV28,TRBJ2-7,TGTGCCAGCAGTTTACGATTACTAGAGCAGTACTTC,CASSLRLLEQYF
NA,NA,TRBV6-2/TRBV6-3,TRBJ1-1,TGTGCCAGCAGTTACGGGGGGAAAGCTTTCTTT,CASSYGGKAFF
NA,NA,TRBV27,TRBJ1-1,TGTGCCAGCAGTTTACAGGGGTTGAACACTGAAGCTTTCTTT,CASSLQGLNTEAFF
few,NA,TRBV7-2,TRBJ2-3,TGTGCCAGCAGCTTACAGGGGCCAGATACGCAGTATTTT,CASSLQGPDTQYF
NA,NA,TRBV7-2,TRBJ2-1,TGTGCCAGCAGCTTGGAGGGACTGGCCTTGGGTCCCTACAATGAGCAGTTCTTC,CASSLEGLALGPYNEQFF